Listed below are T cell receptor beta chains from one sample, sequenced in a study of OX40 agonist ivuxolimab in advanced cancers. Measured with immunoSEQ multiplex PCR; TCRdb has only the in-frame clones, and not every one. The sample shows 60,000 to 75,000 clones, approximately 80% of them seen only once. The sample was CD4+ or CD8+ T cells sorted from blood, taken in a trial of the OX40 agonist ivuxolimab. These receptor sequences come from an adult with an advanced solid tumor such as melanoma, head and neck, liver or kidney cancer. The CDR3 runs from the conserved cysteine through the conserved F or W.

V gene	CDR3 protein
TRBV6-5	CASSYVDGKTGELFF
TRBV28	CASTKRDRGRWGYTF
TRBV4-1	CASSPGTSGVTDTQYF
TRBV9	CASSVDRWGTDTQYF
TRBV10-3	CAITQDSTSKQYF
TRBV2	CASSLSRDGRSGGYGYTF
TRBV30	CAWSVREAGGTYYTDTQYF
TRBV14	CASSLQGSKNIQYF
TRBV6-1	CASSEGLGRTYEQYF
TRBV6-6	CASTIQETQYF
TRBV6-1	CASSEAGGNQPQHF
TRBV6-9	CASTRLETYNEQFF
TRBV4-2	CASSQGRTGFGETQYF
TRBV19	CASSIAGLRDTQYF
TRBV7-9	CASSTQGAVNEKLFF
TRBV2	CASRGLGPERASYNSPLHF
TRBV18	CASSPWTGVGGYTF
TRBV6-1	CASSESGTRSQPQHF
TRBV6-4	CASSATQGANYGYTF
TRBV7-9	CASSLGRPTGELFF